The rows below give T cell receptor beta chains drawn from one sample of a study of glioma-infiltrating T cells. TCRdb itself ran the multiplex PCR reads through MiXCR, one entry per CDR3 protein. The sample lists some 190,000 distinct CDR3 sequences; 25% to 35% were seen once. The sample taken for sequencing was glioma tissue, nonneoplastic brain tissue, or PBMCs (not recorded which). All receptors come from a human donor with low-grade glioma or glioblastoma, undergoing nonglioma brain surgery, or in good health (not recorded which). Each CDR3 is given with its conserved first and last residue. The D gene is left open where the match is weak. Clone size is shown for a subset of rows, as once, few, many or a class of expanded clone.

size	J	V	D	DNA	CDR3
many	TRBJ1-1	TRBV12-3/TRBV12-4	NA	TGTGCCAGCAGTTTGGGCAGGGAATGGACTGAAGCTTTCTTT	CASSLGREWTEAFF
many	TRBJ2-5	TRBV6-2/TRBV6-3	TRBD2	TGTGCCAGCAGTTATTTCAGCGGGAGGGACTCTCTGTACCAAGAGACCCAGTACTTC	CASSYFSGRDSLYQETQYF
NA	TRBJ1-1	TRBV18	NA	TGTGCCAGCTCACCAGAATCGAGGGCTGAAGCTTTCTTT	CASSPESRAEAFF
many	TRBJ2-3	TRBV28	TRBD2	TGTGCCAGCAGCTCTCCTAGCGGGATAAATACAGATACGCAGTATTTT	CASSSPSGINTDTQYF
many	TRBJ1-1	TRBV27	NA	TGTGCCAGCAGTCCCGTTGCGACAGTGAACACTGAAGCTTTCTTT	CASSPVATVNTEAFF
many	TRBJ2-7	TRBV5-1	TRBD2	TGCGCCAGGGCGGGGAGGGGTAACGGCGAGCAGTACTTC	CARAGRGNGEQYF
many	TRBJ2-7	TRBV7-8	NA	TGTGCCAGCAGCCCAGCACTAGGATCCTACGAGCAGTACTTC	CASSPALGSYEQYF
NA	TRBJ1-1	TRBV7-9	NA	TGTGCCAGCAGCTTTGACAGACCCACTGAAGCTTTCTTT	CASSFDRPTEAFF
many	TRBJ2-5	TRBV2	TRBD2	TGTGCCAGCAGTGAAGCAACCCCCGGGACTAGCGTGGAGACCCAGTACTTC	CASSEATPGTSVETQYF
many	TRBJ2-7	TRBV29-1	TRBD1	TGCAGCGTTGAAGGACAGGGGGCTCACGAGCAGTACTTC	CSVEGQGAHEQYF
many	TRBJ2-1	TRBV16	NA	TGTGCCAGCAGCCAAGCCTTCTACAATGAGCAGTTCTTC	CASSQAFYNEQFF
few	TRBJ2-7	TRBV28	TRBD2	TGTGCCAGCAGCCCCCTAGCGGGAGGGCACGAGCAGTACTTC	CASSPLAGGHEQYF
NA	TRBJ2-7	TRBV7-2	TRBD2	TGCCAGCAGTTCGGGACTAGCGGTGGGGTCTACTACGAGCAGTACTTC	CQQFGTSGGVYYEQYF
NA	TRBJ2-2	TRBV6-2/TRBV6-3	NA	TGTGCCGGCAGCCCCGAAGCCTTATGGACCTGGGAGCTGTTTTTT	CAGSPEALWTWELFF
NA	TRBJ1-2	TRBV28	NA	TGTGCCAGCACCGTACAGGGAAGCTATGGCTACACCTTC	CASTVQGSYGYTF
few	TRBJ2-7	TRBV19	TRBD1	TGTGCCAGTAGTTCCAGTACAGGGGCCTACGAGCAGTACTTC	CASSSSTGAYEQYF
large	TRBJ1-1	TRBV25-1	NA	TGTGCCAGCAGGTTGCTCACTGAAGCTTTCTTT	CASRLLTEAFF
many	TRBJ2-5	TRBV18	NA	TGTGCCAGCTCTCCTTATAGTCAAGAGACCCAGTACTTC	CASSPYSQETQYF
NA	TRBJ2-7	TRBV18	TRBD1	TGTGCCAGCTCACCACCGACAGGGCAATACGAGCAGTACTTC	CASSPPTGQYEQYF
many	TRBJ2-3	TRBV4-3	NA	TGCGCCAGCAGACAGGACAGACGCACAGATACGCAGTATTTT	CASRQDRRTDTQYF
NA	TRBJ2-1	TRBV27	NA	TGTGCCAGCAGTTTATTGAGCATTGGAAATAGTCAGCAGTTCTTC	CASSLLSIGNSQQFF
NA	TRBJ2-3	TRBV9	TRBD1	TGTGCCAGCAGCCCTGGGGGACAGATTAGCACAGATACGCAGTATTTT	CASSPGGQISTDTQYF
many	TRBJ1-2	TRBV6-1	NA	TGTGCCAGCAGACGGGACGGTAACTATGGCTACACCTTC	CASRRDGNYGYTF
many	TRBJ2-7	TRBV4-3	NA	TGCGCCAGCAGCCAAGAGGTCCAGGTACACTACGAGCAGTACTTC	CASSQEVQVHYEQYF